The text below deals with one T cell receptor (beta chain). The source of the sample is a study of blood T cell repertoires in COVID-19. About the study: The United States, Italy and Spain supplied acute and convalescent COVID-19 samples.

Original methodology: Amplification of reference gene primers was used by the study to estimate nucleated cell counts. Repertoires were generated with immunoSEQ multiplex PCR, while TCRdb's copy carries only in-frame clones and drops some. D and trimming were read from the DNA, whereas the V and J calls and clone size are those reported in that table. The table lists approximately 82,000 clones, roughly 85% of them singletons. Specimen: peripheral blood. The receptor was derived from a woman in her 70s with acute or convalescent COVID-19.

The CDR3, as DNA: TGCGCCAGCAGCTCAGAGAACACCGGGGAGCTGTTTTTT. Translation: CASSSENTGELFF. The rearrangement uses TRBV5-1 and TRBJ2-2; no reliable D call. The CDR3 runs to 13 residues. Trimming took off 3 bases at V and 1 base at J, with 4 bases between the two ends. CDR1 and CDR2 from the germline V gene are SGHRS and YFSETQ.